The subject of this entry is one T cell receptor (beta chain). Its antigen remains undetermined. No base quality information exists; no much larger clone differs at one position. Libraries were prepared through PCR. DNA from cultured CD4+ T cells underwent TCR sequencing with the Oncomine TCR Beta short-read assay at the Johns Hopkins FTIC core. The QIAamp micro DNA kit was used to extract genomic DNA from the cultured CD4+ T cells. Oncomine TCR Beta libraries made from cultured CD4+ T cells were pooled using unique dual indexes and sequenced on an Illumina iSeq 100. Per the authors' processing: Non-productive sequences were removed, and CDR3s not starting with C, not ending with F or W, or shorter than 7 amino acids were discarded. Antigen-specific clonotypes were identified with the MANAFEST web application by comparing peptide-stimulated wells with reference and other culture wells. Positive clones required FDR below 0.05, an odds ratio above 5, and productive frequency above 0.1% in at least two of three replicate wells. A clonotype was classed as cross-reactive if the clonotype showed significant expansion both in SARS-CoV-2 spike wells and in at least one common cold coronavirus spike condition. CDR3 homology was assessed with Levenshtein distances (stringdist) and unrooted phylogenetic trees (ape) in R version 3.6.1. TCRdb reprocessing: public reads trimmed at Q25 with fastp, clones called with MiXCR, in-frame beta chains kept. Identical CDR3 protein sequences are pooled into one entry, listed with their most common genes and DNA. The V and J calls shown here were made by TCRdb, not taken from the authors' results. This sample holds approximately 11,000 distinct CDR3 sequences; 41% were observed only once. The top ten clones comprise around 30% of the sample.

These data are taken from a study of vaccination and CD4 T cells after COVID-19 (dated by TCRdb to the early 2020s). At the level of the whole study: SARS-CoV-2 positivity had been established in the convalescent patients by nasal swab PCR, and mild disease was recorded in several of these patients and severe disease in one. Two doses of either the Pfizer-BioNTech BNT162b2 vaccine (n=8) or the Moderna mRNA-1273 vaccine (n=2) were administered to participants. Post-COVID blood samples were collected from convalescent patients a median of around 96 days after diagnosis, with a range of about 30 to 161 days. In ten to eleven COVID-19 convalescent patients and a few infection-naive healthy vaccine recipients, the spike-specific CD4+ TCR repertoire before mRNA vaccination was compared with the repertoire after mRNA vaccination. In control cultures, a CEFX viral epitope pool was used as positive control, an HIV-1 Nef peptide pool was used as negative control, or no peptide was added. The time from the second vaccine dose to post-vaccine blood sampling had a median of around 72 days and ranged from roughly 13 to 241 days. In the convalescent cohort there were six males and four females, among whom were two Hispanic individuals, seven Caucasians, two Asians and one multiracial person. Culture stimuli were overlapping spike peptide pools from SARS-CoV-2 and from the common cold coronaviruses HCoV-NL63, HCoV-OC43 and HCoV-229E.

General conclusions and limits of the study: Of the vaccine-specific clones in convalescent patients, 304 of 307, or nearly all, reacted only to SARS-CoV-2 spike and did not cross-react with common cold coronaviruses. The number of convalescent patients in the study was relatively small, and the study did not examine early timepoints following natural infection. The median number of SARS-CoV-2-reactive clonotypes rose from around 20 after infection to 38 after vaccination, but the change was not significant. In convalescent patients, a median around 90% of post-vaccine SARS-CoV-2-reactive clones were detected only after vaccination, and vaccine-specific priming was suggested by this finding.

Per the germline V gene, SGHRS is the CDR1 and YFSETQ is the CDR2. CDR3 length: 17 amino acids, cysteine to phenylalanine. CDR3 DNA is the only sequence kept; it has 51 bases, read in frame from the first base. V has 1 base trimmed and J has 5 bases trimmed; junction bases matching no gene number 10. Sample treatment or condition, as interpreted from the label and publication: approximately 10-day PBMC culture with coronavirus spike peptide pools or control peptides (ViraFEST assay). The ViraFEST assay, used in the study, expanded antigen-specific T cells with peptide pools and then identified the expanded clonotypes through TCR sequencing. The convalescent patients' positive SARS-CoV-2 PCR tests fell between March and December 2020, which was before the Alpha, Beta and Delta variants emerged in the United States. PBMCs were cultured at about 2 million per well in IMDM supplemented with roughly 5% human AB serum and about 9.5 IU/ml IL-2, with 10 ug/ml peptide pools added. Half of the culture medium was replaced with fresh IL-2-containing medium on days 3 and 7. CD4+ T cells were isolated after 10 days of culture through negative selection using the EasySep CD4+ T cell isolation kit. Ficoll-Paque Plus gradient centrifugation was used to isolate PBMCs from whole blood, and the isolated PBMCs were then either used fresh or cryopreserved at -140C. Each culture condition was generally run in triplicate wells.

The V and J segments used are TRBV5-1 and TRBJ2-2, with 8 bases matching TRBD1. This TCR was sampled from a human donor who had recovered from COVID-19. Sequences were obtained from CD4+ T cells from blood, cultured in vitro. The bases are TGCGCCAGCAGCTTGTCCCCCAGGGGGCTATGGACCGGGGAGCTGTTTTTT. Translated, this is CASSLSPRGLWTGELFF.